This T cell receptor (beta chain) was documented in a study of T cell repertoires in cytomegalovirus infection. Study-level information: Through public TCR beta signatures, both CMV infection and matching HLA type were indicated.

Whole-study results and caveats: The cumulative frequency of public TCR beta families distinguished individuals who carried CMV together with the relevant HLA. The ex vivo response was dominated by HLA-C-restricted CMV-specific TCR beta clonotypes.

This clonotype was detected ten times or more. Antigen: not known. V lost 3 bases, J lost 3 bases, and 12 bases lay in between. Germline V CDR1 and CDR2: MDHEN, SYDVKM. This CDR3 spans 15 amino acids. TCRdb reprocessed the reads with MiXCR, giving one entry per CDR3 protein. The sample shows 250,000 to 300,000 distinct CDR3 sequences, around 13% of them seen only once. Sequenced: PBMCs. This TCR derives from a human donor in good health (CMV status not recorded). Some clones in this sample may be carry-over from other donors' samples. The J gene is TRBJ2-1, the V gene TRBV28; TRBD2 might be the D (6 bases). For the CDR3, the DNA is TGTGCCAGCAGTTTGGGTAGCGGTCTCTACAATGAGCAGTTCTTC. This sequence encodes CASSLGSGLYNEQFF.